The entry below describes one T cell receptor beta chain. These data belong to a study of identical twins. TCRdb processed the 5' RACE reads anew with MiXCR; each CDR3 protein has one entry. The table shows some 500,000 distinct CDR3 sequences, with roughly 9.5% occurring only once. The CDR3 extends over 17 amino acids. Germline CDR1 MNHEY, CDR2 SMNVEV (reference sequence). V gave up 5 bases and J gave up 4 bases; unmatched junction bases: 10. Separately, the same data were catalogued under a study of yellow fever vaccine responses in identical twins.

The chain carries TRBV27 and TRBJ2-2, with TRBD2 matching over 10 bases. This TCR was sampled from a woman under 30 in good health. The sequencing sample was made of PBMCs. CDR3 sequence reads: CASSVLAGVSPTGELFF. CDR3 bases: TGTGCCAGCAGTGTCCTAGCGGGAGTTAGCCCCACCGGGGAGCTGTTTTTT.